This is a list of T cell receptor beta chains from one sample in a study of T cell repertoires in cytomegalovirus infection. TCRdb itself ran the reads through MiXCR, one entry per CDR3 protein. The table shows 340,000 or so distinct CDR3 sequences, with 20% to 30% occurring only once. No cognate antigen is known for these TCRs. Sample: cultured PBMCs, taken from culture after CMV antigen stimulation. These TCRs come from a human donor in good health (CMV status not recorded). Some clones in this sample may be carry-over from other donors' samples. Both conserved end residues are part of each CDR3. The order of the fields is V gene, J gene, CDR3 protein.

V gene: TRBV7-4
J gene: TRBJ1-3
CDR3 protein: CASIAGGAFSGNTIYF

V gene: TRBV28
J gene: TRBJ2-7
CDR3 protein: CAALGSLGTYEQYF

V gene: TRBV7-2
J gene: TRBJ2-1
CDR3 protein: CASSLEAGGQNEQFF

V gene: TRBV5-5
J gene: TRBJ2-1
CDR3 protein: CASSLWGLAGGPYNEQFF

V gene: TRBV10-3
J gene: TRBJ2-3
CDR3 protein: CATSEGVPTDTQYF

V gene: TRBV4-2
J gene: TRBJ1-1
CDR3 protein: CASSPRDRGITEAFF

V gene: TRBV4-2
J gene: TRBJ1-2
CDR3 protein: CASSQDQTYGYTF

V gene: TRBV20-1
J gene: TRBJ2-1
CDR3 protein: CSQSWGNEQFF

V gene: TRBV12-3/TRBV12-4
J gene: TRBJ2-7
CDR3 protein: CASSLSASGSYEQYF

V gene: TRBV5-1
J gene: TRBJ2-3
CDR3 protein: CASSWTGTSGRVTDTQYF

V gene: TRBV11-2
J gene: TRBJ1-2
CDR3 protein: CASSLGQAFGYTF

V gene: TRBV19
J gene: TRBJ2-4
CDR3 protein: CASSPSGIKNIQYF

V gene: TRBV24-1
J gene: TRBJ2-7
CDR3 protein: CATSSGAYEQYF

V gene: TRBV7-2
J gene: TRBJ2-5
CDR3 protein: CASSLGLAGVETQYF

V gene: TRBV7-2
J gene: TRBJ1-1
CDR3 protein: CASSLSGARGGTEAFF

V gene: TRBV4-1
J gene: TRBJ1-4
CDR3 protein: CASSQGLTNEKLFF

V gene: TRBV6-1
J gene: TRBJ2-5
CDR3 protein: CATQTETQYF

V gene: TRBV4-3
J gene: TRBJ2-1
CDR3 protein: CASSQEMSYNEQFF

V gene: TRBV12-3/TRBV12-4
J gene: TRBJ2-1
CDR3 protein: CASRFRTSGRNEQFF

V gene: TRBV7-2
J gene: TRBJ2-5
CDR3 protein: CASSLVSVGGETQYF

V gene: TRBV5-1
J gene: TRBJ1-1
CDR3 protein: CASSDRAAPSDTEAFF

V gene: TRBV19
J gene: TRBJ1-1
CDR3 protein: CASNAGSRLKTEAFF

V gene: TRBV27
J gene: TRBJ1-4
CDR3 protein: CASSSQTNEKLFF

V gene: TRBV14
J gene: TRBJ1-2
CDR3 protein: CASSGQGALGYTF

V gene: TRBV12-3/TRBV12-4
J gene: TRBJ2-2
CDR3 protein: CASSPQGVGTGELFF

V gene: TRBV7-9
J gene: TRBJ2-1
CDR3 protein: CASSAGTSGRFVDEQFF

V gene: TRBV19
J gene: TRBJ2-2
CDR3 protein: CASSKRAAFANTGELFF

V gene: TRBV11-2
J gene: TRBJ2-1
CDR3 protein: CASSLGEGRNYEQFF

V gene: TRBV9
J gene: TRBJ2-3
CDR3 protein: CASSRKLQVTDTQYF

V gene: TRBV28
J gene: TRBJ2-1
CDR3 protein: CASSFRGHGGIGNEQFF

V gene: TRBV5-4
J gene: TRBJ2-4
CDR3 protein: CASSLVGAEAKNIQYF

V gene: TRBV12-3/TRBV12-4
J gene: TRBJ2-1
CDR3 protein: CASSLGRIGLAGRDEQFF

V gene: TRBV7-2
J gene: TRBJ1-4
CDR3 protein: CASSLNQGSAEKLFF

V gene: TRBV7-2
J gene: TRBJ1-1
CDR3 protein: CASSLVRTDTEAFF

V gene: TRBV20-1
J gene: TRBJ2-1
CDR3 protein: CSARGPGLAVYNEQFF

V gene: TRBV19
J gene: TRBJ1-4
CDR3 protein: CASSNRGGKEKLFF

V gene: TRBV10-3
J gene: TRBJ1-5
CDR3 protein: CAISESRGSNQPQHF

V gene: TRBV5-4
J gene: TRBJ1-4
CDR3 protein: CASSYGQGREKLFF

V gene: TRBV7-2
J gene: TRBJ1-1
CDR3 protein: CASSSDSALREAFF